The T cell receptor (beta chain) described here comes from a study of blood T cell repertoires in COVID-19. Study-level information: From the United States, Italy and Spain came samples of acute and convalescent COVID-19.

Germline lookup yields CDR1 LGHDT and CDR2 YNNKEL (reference sequence). This CDR3 has 15 amino acids. V was pared by 4 bases and J by 4 bases, with 4 bases of the junction left unmatched. In the authors' workflow: For nucleated cells, counts were estimated from reference gene primer amplification. The protocol was immunoSEQ multiplex PCR, while the TCRdb copy is restricted to in-frame clones and leaves out a portion. Clonal size and the V and J genes are those of that table, whereas D and trimming came from the DNA. The sample shows some 44,000 clones, roughly 88% of them seen only once. Specimen: peripheral blood. This chain joins TRBV3-1 (or the pseudogene TRBV3-2) and TRBJ2-3; TRBD2 agrees at 11 bases. The clonotype originates from a human donor in a cohort sampled during active COVID-19. CDR3 bases: TGTGCCAGCAGCCCACTGACTAGCGGGGCAGATACGCAGTATTTT. It is translated as CASSPLTSGADTQYF.